This TCR beta chain is drawn from a study of blood T cell repertoires in COVID-19. Whole-study context: The cDNA or gDNA used as material had been derived from T cells, B-cell-depleted T cells, or PBMCs.

The CDR3 covers 15 residues. Germline CDR1 reads MGHRA; CDR2 reads YSYEKL. V lost 2 bases and J lost 7; bases outside the gene matches: 8. Authors' data handling: From reference gene primer amplification, estimates of nucleated cell counts were derived. Profiled with immunoSEQ multiplex PCR; TCRdb holds only in-frame clones, not every one. For V, J and clone size, that table is used; D and trimming come from the DNA. The sample includes some 330,000 clones, around nine tenths of them seen just once. The clonotype comes from a woman aged 25-40 years with COVID-19, enrolled during active disease. The V call is TRBV4-1, the J call TRBJ2-1, with 7 nucleotides matching TRBD2. Sequences were obtained from peripheral blood. The CDR3: CASSQWTSEVNEQFF. Written as DNA, the CDR3 is TGCGCCAGCAGCCAATGGACTAGTGAAGTTAATGAGCAGTTCTTC.